This T cell receptor (beta chain) was documented in a study of lymphopenia after photon versus proton radiotherapy. Trimming at V came to 3 bases and at J to 3 bases, leaving 10 bases not matched to a gene. CDR1 is LNHDA and CDR2 is SQIVND in the germline V gene (reference sequence). The CDR3 is made up of 18 amino acids. This clone was observed once. The antigen remains unidentified. Notes on the study in general: Relative stability marked proton patients; photon patients lost diversity and naive cells.

Profiling relied on immunoSEQ multiplex PCR, and the TCRdb table lists in-frame clones only, not all of them. The data show 150,000 to 200,000 clones, approximately 91% seen once. This sequence was found in a man between 45 and 60 years old with gastric cancer. This chain connects TRBV19 to TRBJ1-5; 11 nucleotides agree with TRBD1. Here the sequenced sample was peripheral blood, taken from a patient treated with photon-based radiotherapy. CDR3 sequence reads: CASSIGVGQGGNNQPQHF. The CDR3 region has the DNA TGTGCCAGTAGTATTGGAGTGGGACAGGGGGGAAACAATCAGCCCCAGCATTTT. Looking up the rest from reference TRBV19 and TRBJ1-5 gives the full variable domain: DGGITQSPKYLFRKEGQNVTLSCEQNLNHDAMYWYRQDPGQGLRLIYYSQIVNDFQKGDIAEGYSVSREKKESFPLTVTSAQKNPTAFYLCASSIGVGQGGNNQPQHFGDGTRLSIL.